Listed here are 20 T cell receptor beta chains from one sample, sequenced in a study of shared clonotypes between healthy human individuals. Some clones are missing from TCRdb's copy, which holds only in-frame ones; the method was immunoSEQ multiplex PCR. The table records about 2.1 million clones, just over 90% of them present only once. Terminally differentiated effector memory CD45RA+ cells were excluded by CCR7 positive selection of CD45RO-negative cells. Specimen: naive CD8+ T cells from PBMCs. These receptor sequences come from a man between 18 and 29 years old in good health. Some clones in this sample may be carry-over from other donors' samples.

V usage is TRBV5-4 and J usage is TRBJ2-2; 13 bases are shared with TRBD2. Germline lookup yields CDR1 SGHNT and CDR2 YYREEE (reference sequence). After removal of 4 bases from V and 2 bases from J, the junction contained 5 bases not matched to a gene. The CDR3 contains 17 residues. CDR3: CASSHRTSGSNTGELFF. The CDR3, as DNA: TGTGCCAGCAGCCACCGGACTAGCGGGAGCAACACCGGGGAGCTGTTTTTT.

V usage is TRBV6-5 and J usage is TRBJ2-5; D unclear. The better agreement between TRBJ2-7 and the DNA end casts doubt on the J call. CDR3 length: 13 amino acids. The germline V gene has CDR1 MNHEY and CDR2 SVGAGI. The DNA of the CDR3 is TGTGCCAGCAGTTACCCGCCTAACTACGAGCAGTACTTC. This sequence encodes CASSYPPNYEQYF.

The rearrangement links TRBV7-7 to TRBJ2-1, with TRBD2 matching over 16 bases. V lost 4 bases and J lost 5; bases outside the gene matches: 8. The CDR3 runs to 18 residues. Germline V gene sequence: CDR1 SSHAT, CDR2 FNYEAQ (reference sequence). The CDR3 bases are TGTGCCAGCAGCTCGAAGCCGGGACTAGCGGGAGGGGACAATGAGCAGTTCTTC. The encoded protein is CASSSKPGLAGGDNEQFF.

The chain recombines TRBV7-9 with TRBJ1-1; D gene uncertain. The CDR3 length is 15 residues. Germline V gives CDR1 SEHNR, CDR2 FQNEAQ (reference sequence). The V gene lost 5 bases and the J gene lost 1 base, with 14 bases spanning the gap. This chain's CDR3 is CASSPSSGRNTEAFF. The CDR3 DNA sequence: TGTGCCAGCAGCCCCTCCAGTGGTCGGAACACTGAAGCTTTCTTT.

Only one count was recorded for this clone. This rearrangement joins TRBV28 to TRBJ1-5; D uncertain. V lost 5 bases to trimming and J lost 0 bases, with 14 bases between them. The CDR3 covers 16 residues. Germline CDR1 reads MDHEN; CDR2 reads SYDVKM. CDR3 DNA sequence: TGTGCCAGCAGTATCCCTTCGGGGAATAGCAATCAGCCCCAGCATTTT. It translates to CASSIPSGNSNQPQHF.

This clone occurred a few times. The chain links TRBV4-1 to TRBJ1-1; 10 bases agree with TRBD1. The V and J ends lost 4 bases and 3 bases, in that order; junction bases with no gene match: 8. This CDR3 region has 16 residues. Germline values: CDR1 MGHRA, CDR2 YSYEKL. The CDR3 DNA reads TGCGCCAGCAGCCCCGTCCCGGGACAGGGGTACACTGAAGCTTTCTTT. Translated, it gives CASSPVPGQGYTEAFF.

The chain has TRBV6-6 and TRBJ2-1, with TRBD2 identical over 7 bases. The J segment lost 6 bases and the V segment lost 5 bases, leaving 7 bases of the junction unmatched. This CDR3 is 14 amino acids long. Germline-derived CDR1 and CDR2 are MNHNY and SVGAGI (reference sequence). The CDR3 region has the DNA TGTGCCAGCAGTGCCCGGGACTACGGCAATGAGCAGTTCTTC. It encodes CASSARDYGNEQFF.

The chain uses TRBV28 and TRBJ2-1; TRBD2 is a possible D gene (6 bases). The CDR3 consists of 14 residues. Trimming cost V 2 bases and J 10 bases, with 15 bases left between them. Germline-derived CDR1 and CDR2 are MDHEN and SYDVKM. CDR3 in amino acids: CASSLVQGGGEQFF. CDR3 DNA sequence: TGTGCCAGCAGTTTAGTTCAGGGAGGAGGGGAGCAGTTCTTC.

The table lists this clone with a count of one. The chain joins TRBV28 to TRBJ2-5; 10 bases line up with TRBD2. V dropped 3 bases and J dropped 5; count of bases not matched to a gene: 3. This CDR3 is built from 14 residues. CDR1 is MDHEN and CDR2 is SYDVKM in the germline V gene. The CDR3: CASSFKREGETQYF. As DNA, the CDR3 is TGTGCCAGCAGTTTTAAGCGGGAGGGCGAGACCCAGTACTTC.

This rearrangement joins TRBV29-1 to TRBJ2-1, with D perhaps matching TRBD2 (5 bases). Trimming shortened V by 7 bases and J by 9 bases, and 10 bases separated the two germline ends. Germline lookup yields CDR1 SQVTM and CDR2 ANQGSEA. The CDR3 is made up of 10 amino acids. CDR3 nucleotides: TGCAGCGCTATAGAGGGTGAGCAGTTCTTC. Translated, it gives CSAIEGEQFF.

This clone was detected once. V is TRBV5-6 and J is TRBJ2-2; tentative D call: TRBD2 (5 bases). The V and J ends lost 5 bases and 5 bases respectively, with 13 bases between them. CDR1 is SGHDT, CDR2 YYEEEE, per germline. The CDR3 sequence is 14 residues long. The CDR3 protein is CASSEGLTTGELFF. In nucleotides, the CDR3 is TGTGCCAGCAGTGAGGGCCTTACGACCGGGGAGCTGTTTTTT.

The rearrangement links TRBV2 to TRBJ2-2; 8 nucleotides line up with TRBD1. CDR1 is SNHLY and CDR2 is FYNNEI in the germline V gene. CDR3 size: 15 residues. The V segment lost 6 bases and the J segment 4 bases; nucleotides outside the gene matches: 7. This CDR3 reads CASSPDRGGTGELFF. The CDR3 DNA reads TGTGCCAGCAGCCCAGACAGGGGTGGCACCGGGGAGCTGTTTTTT.

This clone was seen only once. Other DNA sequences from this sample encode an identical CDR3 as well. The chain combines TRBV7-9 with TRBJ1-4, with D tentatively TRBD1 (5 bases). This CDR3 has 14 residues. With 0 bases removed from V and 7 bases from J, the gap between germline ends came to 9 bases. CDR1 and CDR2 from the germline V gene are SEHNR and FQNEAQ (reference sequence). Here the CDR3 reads CASSLALQGEKLFF. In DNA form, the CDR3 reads TGTGCCAGCAGCTTAGCCCTCCAGGGTGAAAAACTGTTTTTT.

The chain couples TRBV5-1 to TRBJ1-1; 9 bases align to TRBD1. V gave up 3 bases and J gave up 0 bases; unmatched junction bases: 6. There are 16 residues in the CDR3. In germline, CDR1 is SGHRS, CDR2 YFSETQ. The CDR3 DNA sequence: TGCGCCAGCAGCTGGGAGACAGGGGGGCTGAACACTGAAGCTTTCTTT. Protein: CASSWETGGLNTEAFF.

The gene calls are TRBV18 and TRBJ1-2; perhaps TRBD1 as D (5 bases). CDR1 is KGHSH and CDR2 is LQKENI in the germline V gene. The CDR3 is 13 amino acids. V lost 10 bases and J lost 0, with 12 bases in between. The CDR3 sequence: CATGGNTNYGYTF. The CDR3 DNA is TGTGCCACCGGGGGGAATACTAACTATGGCTACACCTTC.

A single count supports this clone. The CDR3 region is CASSLSRRGGQPQHF. CDR3 in DNA: TGTGCCAGCAGTTTATCACGTAGGGGTGGACAGCCCCAGCATTTT. The chain has TRBV27 and TRBJ1-5; a possible D gene is TRBD1 (5 bases). V was trimmed by 0 bases and J by 7 bases, leaving 13 bases between them. The CDR3 has 15 residues. CDR1 and CDR2 from the germline V gene are MNHEY and SMNVEV (reference sequence).

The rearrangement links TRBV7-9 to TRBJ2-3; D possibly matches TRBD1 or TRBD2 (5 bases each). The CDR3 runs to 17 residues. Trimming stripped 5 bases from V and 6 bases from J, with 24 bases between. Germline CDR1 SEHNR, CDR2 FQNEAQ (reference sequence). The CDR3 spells CASSPRGQPVPADTQYF. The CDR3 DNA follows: TGTGCCAGCAGCCCACGGGGCCAACCGGTTCCAGCGGATACGCAGTATTTT.

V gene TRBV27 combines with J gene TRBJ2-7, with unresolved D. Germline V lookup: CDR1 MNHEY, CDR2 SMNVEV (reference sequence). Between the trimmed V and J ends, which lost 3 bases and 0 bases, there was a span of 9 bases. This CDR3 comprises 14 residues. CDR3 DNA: TGTGCCAGCAGTTTTTTTGCCCCCTCCTACGAGCAGTACTTC. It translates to CASSFFAPSYEQYF.

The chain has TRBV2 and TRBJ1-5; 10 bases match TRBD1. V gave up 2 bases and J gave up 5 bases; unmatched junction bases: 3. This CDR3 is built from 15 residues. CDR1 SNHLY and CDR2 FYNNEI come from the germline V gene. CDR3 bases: TGTGCCAGCAGTGAATGGGGGACAGGGGATCAGCCCCAGCATTTT. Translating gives CASSEWGTGDQPQHF.

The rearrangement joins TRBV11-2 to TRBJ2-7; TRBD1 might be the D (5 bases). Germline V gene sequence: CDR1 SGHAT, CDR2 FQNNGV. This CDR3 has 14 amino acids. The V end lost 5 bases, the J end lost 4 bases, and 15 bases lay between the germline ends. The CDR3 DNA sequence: TGTGCCAGCAGCCCGGTAGGCAGGGCTTACGAGCAGTACTTC. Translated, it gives CASSPVGRAYEQYF.